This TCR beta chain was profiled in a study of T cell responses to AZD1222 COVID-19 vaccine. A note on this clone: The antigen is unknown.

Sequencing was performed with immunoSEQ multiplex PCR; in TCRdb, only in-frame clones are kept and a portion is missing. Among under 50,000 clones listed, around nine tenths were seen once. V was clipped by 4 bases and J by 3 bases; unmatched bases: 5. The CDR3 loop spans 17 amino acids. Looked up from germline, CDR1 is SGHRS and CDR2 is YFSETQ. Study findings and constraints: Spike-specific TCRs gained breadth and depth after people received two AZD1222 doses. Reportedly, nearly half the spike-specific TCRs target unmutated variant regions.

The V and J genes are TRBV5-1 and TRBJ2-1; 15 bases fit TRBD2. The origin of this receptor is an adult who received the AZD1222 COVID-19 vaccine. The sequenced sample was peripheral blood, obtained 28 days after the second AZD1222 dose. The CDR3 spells CASSPGLAGGFYNEQFF. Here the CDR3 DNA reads TGCGCCAGCAGCCCTGGACTAGCGGGGGGGTTCTACAATGAGCAGTTCTTC.